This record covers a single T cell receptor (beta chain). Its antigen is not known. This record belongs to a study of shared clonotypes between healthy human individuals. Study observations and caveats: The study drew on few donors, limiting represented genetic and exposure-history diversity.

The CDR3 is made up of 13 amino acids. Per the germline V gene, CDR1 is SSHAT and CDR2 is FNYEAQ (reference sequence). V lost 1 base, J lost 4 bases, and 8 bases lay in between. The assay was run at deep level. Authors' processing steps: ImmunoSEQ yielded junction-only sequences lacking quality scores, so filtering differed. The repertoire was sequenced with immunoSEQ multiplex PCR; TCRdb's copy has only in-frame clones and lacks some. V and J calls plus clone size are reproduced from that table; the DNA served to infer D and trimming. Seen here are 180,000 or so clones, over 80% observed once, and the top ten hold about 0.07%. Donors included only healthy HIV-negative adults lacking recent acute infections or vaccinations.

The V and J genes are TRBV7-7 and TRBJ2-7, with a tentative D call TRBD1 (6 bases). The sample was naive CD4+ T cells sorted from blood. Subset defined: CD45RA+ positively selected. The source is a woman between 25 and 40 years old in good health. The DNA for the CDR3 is TGTGCCAGCAGCTTAGAGCAGGGGTACGAGCAGTACTTC. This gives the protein CASSLEQGYEQYF.